Below, 16 T cell receptor beta chains from the same sample are listed, as sequenced in a study of neoadjuvant nivolumab and ipilimumab in lung cancer. Measured with immunoSEQ multiplex PCR; TCRdb has only the in-frame clones, and not every one. The sample carries 25,000 to 30,000 clones, approximately 80% recorded once. Sample: tumor tissue, taken after neoadjuvant nivolumab, alone or with ipilimumab, at or shortly before surgery. All receptors derive from an adult with non-small cell lung cancer.

J is TRBJ1-3 and V is TRBV30; maybe TRBD1 (5 bases). This CDR3 region has 16 residues. Trimming removed 0 bases from V and 0 bases from J, with 12 bases in between. Germline V gene data show CDR1 as GTSNPN and CDR2 as SVGIG (reference sequence). The CDR3 DNA reads TGTGCCTGGAGTGTTTTTTGGGGACGCTCTGGAAACACCATATATTTT. This sequence encodes CAWSVFWGRSGNTIYF. Combining the CDR3 with reference TRBV30 and TRBJ1-3 gives the whole variable domain SQTIHQWPATLVQPVGSPLSLECTVEGTSNPNLYWYRQAAGRGLQLLFYSVGIGQISSEVPQNLSASRPQDRQFILSSKKLLLSDSGFYLCAWSVFWGRSGNTIYFGEGSWLTVV.

J is TRBJ2-1 and V is TRBV5-1; D is undetermined. This CDR3 contains 11 residues. The germline CDR1 and CDR2 sequences are SGHRS and YFSETQ. Between the trimmed V and J ends, which lost 4 bases and 10 bases, there was a span of 9 bases. The CDR3 DNA follows: TGCGCCAGCAGCGTCTCCGGGGAGCAGTTCTTC. Amino acid sequence: CASSVSGEQFF.

V and J are TRBV27 and TRBJ2-1; no reliable D call. Germline values: CDR1 MNHEY, CDR2 SMNVEV (reference sequence). The CDR3 is 15 amino acids. Trimming left V 6 bases short and J 8 bases short, with 20 bases between. The chain's CDR3 is CASSPTSTWYDEQFF. The DNA for the CDR3 is TGTGCCAGCAGCCCGACCTCAACATGGTATGATGAGCAGTTCTTC.

The chain combines TRBV2 with TRBJ1-4, with D possibly TRBD1 on 5 matching bases. CDR1 is SNHLY and CDR2 is FYNNEI in the germline V gene. V dropped 1 base and J dropped 10 bases, with 13 bases sitting between them. The CDR3 has 14 residues. CDR3 loop: CASSEGGIGAKLFF. In nucleotides, the CDR3 is TGTGCCAGCAGTGAAGGGGGGATAGGTGCAAAACTGTTTTTT.

This chain joins TRBV6-5 and TRBJ2-7; D is unclear. The ends were cut back, 0 bases at V and 6 bases at J, with 9 bases in the middle. CDR1 is MNHEY, CDR2 SVGAGI, per germline. This CDR3 contains 13 residues. CDR3 protein: CASSYSFETEQYF. In DNA form, the CDR3 reads TGTGCCAGCAGTTACTCCTTTGAAACCGAGCAGTACTTC.

This clone showed up just once. The chain couples TRBV9 to TRBJ2-7; possibly TRBD2 for D (6 bases). V gave up 9 bases and J gave up 2 bases, with 12 bases separating them. CDR3 length: 12 residues. Germline lookup yields CDR1 SGDLS and CDR2 YYNGEE. The CDR3 loop reads CATGEETYEQYF. In DNA form, the CDR3 reads TGTGCCACGGGGGAGGAGACCTACGAGCAGTACTTC.

This clone occurred a few times. The genes are TRBV5-1 and TRBJ2-1, with D possibly being TRBD2 (5 bases). Germline loops: CDR1 SGHRS, CDR2 YFSETQ. V gave up 0 bases and J gave up 10 bases, with 20 bases separating them. The CDR3 is made up of 16 amino acids. The CDR3 region has the DNA TGCGCCAGCAGCTTGGAGCGGCAGAGGCCTTCGGGGGAGCAGTTCTTC. Translating it yields CASSLERQRPSGEQFF.

This clone occurred once. This rearrangement joins TRBV30 to TRBJ1-5; 7 bases are shared with TRBD1. Germline CDR1 is GTSNPN and CDR2 is SVGIG (reference sequence). Unmatched junction bases numbered 4, after V lost 2 bases and J lost 3 bases. The CDR3 contains 14 residues. CDR3 coding DNA: TGTGCCTGGAGTCGGGGACAGCCCAATCAGCCCCAGCATTTT. Translating it yields CAWSRGQPNQPQHF.

The chain employs TRBV7-2 and TRBJ1-2; 7 bases are shared with TRBD1. From germline, CDR1 is SGHTA and CDR2 FQGNSA. V shed 4 bases, J shed 4 bases, and the junction held 9 bases outside the gene matches. The CDR3 loop spans 15 amino acids. The CDR3 loop is CASSSSGGQRYGYTF. The CDR3 DNA follows: TGTGCCAGCAGCTCCAGCGGGGGACAGCGCTATGGCTACACCTTC.

V and J are TRBV5-6 and TRBJ1-1, with D possibly TRBD1 on 6 matching bases. This CDR3 has 14 amino acids. The germline V gene has CDR1 SGHDT and CDR2 YYEEEE. Trimming removed 3 bases at V and 1 base at J, with 10 bases between. In DNA form, the CDR3 reads TGTGCCAGCAGCTCATTGGGACAGAACACTGAAGCTTTCTTT. Its protein product is CASSSLGQNTEAFF.

This clone has a handful of counts. V gene TRBV6-6 combines with J gene TRBJ1-5, with a tentative D call TRBD1 (5 bases). CDR3 length: 13 amino acids. Germline V gene data show CDR1 as MNHNY and CDR2 as SVGAGI (reference sequence). V was cut by 2 bases and J by 6 bases, with 8 bases left in between. CDR3 sequence: CASSYTQGQPQHF. The CDR3 DNA reads TGTGCCAGCAGTTACACCCAGGGTCAGCCCCAGCATTTT.

The V gene is TRBV7-9, the J gene TRBJ2-5, with D perhaps being TRBD1 or TRBD2 (5 bases each). The V and J ends lost 5 bases and 4 bases respectively, with 14 bases between them. Germline V gene lookup returns CDR1 SEHNR and CDR2 FQNEAQ (reference sequence). The CDR3 covers 14 residues. CDR3 nucleotides: TGTGCCAGCAGCCTATGGGACCGAGCAGAGACCCAGTACTTC. This encodes CASSLWDRAETQYF.

The chain carries TRBV5-4 and TRBJ1-1; D is ambiguous. The germline V gene has CDR1 SGHNT and CDR2 YYREEE (reference sequence). V lost 1 base, J lost 1 base, and 8 bases lay in between. The CDR3 is 14 amino acids. The CDR3 region is CASSLWQTNTEAFF. CDR3 in DNA: TGTGCCAGCAGCTTGTGGCAGACGAACACTGAAGCTTTCTTT.

V gene TRBV18 combines with J gene TRBJ1-4; 8 bases line up with TRBD1. Germline V gene sequence: CDR1 KGHSH, CDR2 LQKENI. This CDR3 spans 16 amino acids. The V gene end was trimmed by 4 bases and the J gene end by 6 bases; junction bases not matched to a gene: 10. CDR3 DNA: TGTGCCAGCTCACGAACAACCAGGGGGCAGGATGAAAAACTGTTTTTT. It translates to CASSRTTRGQDEKLFF.

This chain connects TRBV7-2 to TRBJ2-7; D gene uncertain. CDR1 and CDR2 (germline): SGHTA, FQGNSA. The CDR3 loop spans 15 amino acids. Trimming took 5 bases from V and 1 from J, leaving 15 bases between them. DNA for the CDR3: TGTGCCAGCAGCCCCGACTCAGGACGGTCCTACGAGCAGTACTTC. As protein: CASSPDSGRSYEQYF. The full variable domain, in which reference TRBV7-2 and TRBJ2-7 provide the parts outside the CDR3, is GAGVSQSPSNKVTEKGKDVELRCDPISGHTALYWYRQSLGQGLEFLIYFQGNSAPDKSGLPSDRFSAERTGGSVSTLTIQRTQQEDSAVYLCASSPDSGRSYEQYFGPGTRLTVT.

The V and J genes are TRBV5-5 and TRBJ2-7, with D maybe TRBD1 (7 bases). The CDR3 consists of 15 residues. V lost 4 bases, J lost 0 bases, and 14 bases lay in between. Germline CDR1 reads SGHKS; CDR2 reads YYEKEE (reference sequence). The CDR3 region has the DNA TGTGCCAGCAGCCAGGAGGGGACAGCCTCCTACGAGCAGTACTTC. Translation gives CASSQEGTASYEQYF.